Each of the 2 T cell receptor beta chains below was sequenced from the same sample in a study of shared clonotypes between healthy human individuals. TCRdb's table, derived via immunoSEQ multiplex PCR, lists solely in-frame clones and lacks some. The sample lists about 2.3 million clones, 85% to 95% occurring once. The sequencing input was naive CD4+ T cells from PBMCs. Subset meaning: CD45RA+ positively selected. These TCRs come from a man younger than 35 in good health. Some clones in this sample may be carry-over from other donors' samples.

V and J are TRBV5-1 and TRBJ2-4; no definite D call. This CDR3 has 16 amino acids. Trimming took off 0 bases at V and 0 bases at J, with 10 bases between the two ends. CDR1 and CDR2 from the germline V gene are SGHRS and YFSETQ. The CDR3 is CASSLGATLAKNIQYF. The DNA of the CDR3 is TGCGCCAGCAGCTTGGGGGCAACCCTAGCCAAAAACATTCAGTACTTC.

The chain uses TRBV5-5 and TRBJ1-2, with D maybe TRBD1 (5 bases). Germline CDR1 SGHKS, CDR2 YYEKEE (reference sequence). The CDR3 has 15 residues. The V end was cut by 0 bases, the J end by 1 base, with 10 bases between. This chain's CDR3 is CASSLGQGHNYGYTF. The CDR3 coding sequence is TGTGCCAGCAGCTTGGGTCAGGGCCATAACTATGGCTACACCTTC.